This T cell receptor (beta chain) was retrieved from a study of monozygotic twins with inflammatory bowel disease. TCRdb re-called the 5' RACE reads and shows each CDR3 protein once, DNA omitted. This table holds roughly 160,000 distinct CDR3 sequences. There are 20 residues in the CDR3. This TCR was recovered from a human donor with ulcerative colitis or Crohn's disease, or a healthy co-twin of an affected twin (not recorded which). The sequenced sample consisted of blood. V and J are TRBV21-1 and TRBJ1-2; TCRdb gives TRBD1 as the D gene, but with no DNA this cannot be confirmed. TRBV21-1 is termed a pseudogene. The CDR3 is CASITKVETGKFKANYGYTF.